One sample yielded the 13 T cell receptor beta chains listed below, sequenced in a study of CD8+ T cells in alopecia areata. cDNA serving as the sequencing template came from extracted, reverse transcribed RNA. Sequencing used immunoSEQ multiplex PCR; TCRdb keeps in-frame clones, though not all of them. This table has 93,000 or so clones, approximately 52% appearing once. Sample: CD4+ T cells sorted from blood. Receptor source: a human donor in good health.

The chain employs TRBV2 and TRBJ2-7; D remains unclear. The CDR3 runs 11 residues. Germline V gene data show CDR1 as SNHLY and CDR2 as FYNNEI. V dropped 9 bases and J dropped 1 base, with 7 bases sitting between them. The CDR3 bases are TGTGCCAGTGGCCGGTCCTACGAGCAGTACTTC. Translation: CASGRSYEQYF.

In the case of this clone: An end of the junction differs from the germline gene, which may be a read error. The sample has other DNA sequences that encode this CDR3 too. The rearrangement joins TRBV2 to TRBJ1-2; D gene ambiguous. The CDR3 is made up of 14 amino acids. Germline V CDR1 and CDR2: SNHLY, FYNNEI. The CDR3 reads CASREVQRPYGYTF. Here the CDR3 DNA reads TGTGCCAGCAGGGAAGTACAGCGGCCCTATGGCTACACCTTC.

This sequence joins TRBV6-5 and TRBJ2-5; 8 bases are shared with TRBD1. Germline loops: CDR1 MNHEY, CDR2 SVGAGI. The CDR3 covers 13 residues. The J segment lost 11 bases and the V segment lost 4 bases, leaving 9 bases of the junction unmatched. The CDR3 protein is CASSLTGEREQYF. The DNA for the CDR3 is TGTGCCAGCAGTTTGACAGGGGAGAGGGAGCAGTACTTC.

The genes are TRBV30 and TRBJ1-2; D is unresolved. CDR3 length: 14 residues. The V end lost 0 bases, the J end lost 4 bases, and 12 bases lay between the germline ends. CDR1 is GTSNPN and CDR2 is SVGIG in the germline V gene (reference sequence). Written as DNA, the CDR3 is TGTGCCTGGAGTGTAGATTACCAAGTCTATGGCTACACCTTC. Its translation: CAWSVDYQVYGYTF.

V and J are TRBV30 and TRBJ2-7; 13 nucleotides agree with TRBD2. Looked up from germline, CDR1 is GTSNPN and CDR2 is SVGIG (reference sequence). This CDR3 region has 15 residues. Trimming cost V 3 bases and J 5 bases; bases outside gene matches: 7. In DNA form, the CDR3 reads TGTGCCTGGAGCCTCGGACTAGCGGGGGTCGACGAGCAGTACTTC. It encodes CAWSLGLAGVDEQYF.

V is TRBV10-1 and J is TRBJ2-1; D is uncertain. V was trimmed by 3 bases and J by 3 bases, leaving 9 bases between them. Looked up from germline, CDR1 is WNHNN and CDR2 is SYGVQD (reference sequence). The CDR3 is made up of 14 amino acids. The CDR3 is CASSDTRSYNEQFF. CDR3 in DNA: TGCGCCAGCAGTGATACCCGAAGCTACAATGAGCAGTTCTTC.

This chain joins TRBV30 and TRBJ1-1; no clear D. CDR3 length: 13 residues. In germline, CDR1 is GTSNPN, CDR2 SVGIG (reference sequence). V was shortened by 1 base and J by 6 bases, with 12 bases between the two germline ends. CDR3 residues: CAWSALPSAEAFF. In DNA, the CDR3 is TGTGCCTGGAGTGCCCTCCCTTCAGCTGAAGCTTTCTTT.

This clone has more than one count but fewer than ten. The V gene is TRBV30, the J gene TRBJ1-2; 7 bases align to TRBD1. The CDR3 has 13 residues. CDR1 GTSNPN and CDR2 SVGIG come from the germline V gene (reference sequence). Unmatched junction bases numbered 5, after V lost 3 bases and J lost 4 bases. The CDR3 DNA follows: TGTGCCTGGAGGAGGGGACAGTCCTATGGCTACACCTTC. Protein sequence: CAWRRGQSYGYTF.

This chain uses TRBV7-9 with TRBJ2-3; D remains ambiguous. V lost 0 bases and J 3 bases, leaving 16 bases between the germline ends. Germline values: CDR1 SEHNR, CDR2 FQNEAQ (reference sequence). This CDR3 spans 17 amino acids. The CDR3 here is CASSLATQTYATDTQYF. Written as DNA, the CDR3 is TGTGCCAGCAGCTTAGCGACCCAGACTTACGCGACAGATACGCAGTATTTT.

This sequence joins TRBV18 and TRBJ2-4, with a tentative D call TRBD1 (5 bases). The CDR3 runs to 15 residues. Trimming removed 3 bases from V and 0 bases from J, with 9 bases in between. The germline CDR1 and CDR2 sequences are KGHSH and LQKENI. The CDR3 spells CASSPLQGAKNIQYF. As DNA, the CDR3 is TGTGCCAGCTCACCGCTCCAGGGAGCCAAAAACATTCAGTACTTC.

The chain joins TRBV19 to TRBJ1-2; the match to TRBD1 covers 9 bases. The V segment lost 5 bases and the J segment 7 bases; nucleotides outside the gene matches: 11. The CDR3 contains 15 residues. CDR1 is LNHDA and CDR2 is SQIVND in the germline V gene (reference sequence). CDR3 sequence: CASSPVGTGLPGYTF. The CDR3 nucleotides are TGTGCCAGTAGTCCAGTTGGGACAGGGCTCCCTGGCTACACCTTC.

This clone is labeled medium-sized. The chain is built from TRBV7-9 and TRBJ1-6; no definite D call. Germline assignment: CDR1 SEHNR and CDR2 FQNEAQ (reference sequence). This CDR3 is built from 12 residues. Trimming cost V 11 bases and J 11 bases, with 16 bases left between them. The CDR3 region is CAYGEGWTPLHF. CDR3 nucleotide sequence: TGTGCCTACGGTGAGGGTTGGACACCCCTCCACTTT. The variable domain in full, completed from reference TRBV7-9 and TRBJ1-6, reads DTGVSQNPRHKITKRGQNVTFRCDPISEHNRLYWYRQTLGQGPEFLTYFQNEAQLEKSRLLSDRFSAERPKGSFSTLEIQRTEQGDSAMYLCAYGEGWTPLHFGNGTRLTVT.

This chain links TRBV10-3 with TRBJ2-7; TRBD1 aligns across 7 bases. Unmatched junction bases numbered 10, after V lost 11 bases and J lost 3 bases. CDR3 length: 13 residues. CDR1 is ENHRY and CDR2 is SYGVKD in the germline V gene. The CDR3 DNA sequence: TGTGCCGTAATGGGACAGAGAATCTACGAGCAGTACTTC. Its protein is CAVMGQRIYEQYF.